The T cell receptor beta chain described here comes from a study of tumor-infiltrating lymphocytes in primary liver carcinoma. Study observations and caveats: It was in tumors, not blood, that the top-250-clone fraction was significantly higher (p = 0.039).

As regards this clonotype: Antigen specificity is unknown. The junction differs from germline at one of its ends, possibly a read error.

Using a constant-region primer together with ProtoScript II reverse transcriptase, TCR beta cDNA was made from 450 to 600 ng of total RNA. Employing slightly modified ARM-PCR, three nested multiplex PCR rounds were run, and these gave rise to the TCR beta libraries. Amplification in the first two PCR rounds was performed using TRBV1-TRBV30 forward primers and a C-beta reverse primer for around 9 cycles each. TCRdb independently ran MiXCR on the multiplex PCR reads; one entry per CDR3 protein. This sample has approximately 340,000 distinct CDR3 sequences, with approximately 64% found just once. The CDR3 consists of 14 residues. CDR1 SGHAT and CDR2 FQNNGV come from the germline V gene. Out of unsorted whole blood came the blood RNA, and germline DNA was extracted as well. They drew approximately 4.2 milliliters of peripheral blood before surgery.

The receptor comes from a middle-aged man with primary liver carcinoma and hepatitis B virus infection. Sequenced: peripheral blood. The chain links TRBV11-2 to TRBJ2-2; D may correspond to TRBD1 or TRBD2 (5 bases each). The CDR3 is CASSLDLGVGDLFF. The CDR3 DNA is TGTGCCAGCAGCTTAGATCTAGGGGTCGGGGACCTGTTTTTT.